The present TCR beta chain was sequenced within a study of T cell changes during pregnancy in multiple sclerosis. The method was immunoSEQ multiplex PCR; TCRdb's version includes in-frame clones alone and lacks a portion of them. Seen here are approximately 70,000 clones, approximately 95% observed once, and the top ten hold 0.11% to 0.15%. The V gene lost 0 bases and the J gene lost 4 bases, with 15 bases spanning the gap. Germline V gives CDR1 KGHSY, CDR2 FQNENV. CDR3 length equals 16 residues. The receptor's source is a female donor with multiple sclerosis, enrolled in a pregnancy study. V is TRBV16 and J is TRBJ2-5; D is possibly TRBD2 (7 bases). This specimen consisted of CD4+ T cells from peripheral blood mononuclear cells, obtained after pregnancy. The CDR3 region is CASSQSFRGGGETQYF. In DNA form, the CDR3 reads TGTGCCAGCAGCCAATCGTTCAGGGGAGGGGGAGAGACCCAGTACTTC.